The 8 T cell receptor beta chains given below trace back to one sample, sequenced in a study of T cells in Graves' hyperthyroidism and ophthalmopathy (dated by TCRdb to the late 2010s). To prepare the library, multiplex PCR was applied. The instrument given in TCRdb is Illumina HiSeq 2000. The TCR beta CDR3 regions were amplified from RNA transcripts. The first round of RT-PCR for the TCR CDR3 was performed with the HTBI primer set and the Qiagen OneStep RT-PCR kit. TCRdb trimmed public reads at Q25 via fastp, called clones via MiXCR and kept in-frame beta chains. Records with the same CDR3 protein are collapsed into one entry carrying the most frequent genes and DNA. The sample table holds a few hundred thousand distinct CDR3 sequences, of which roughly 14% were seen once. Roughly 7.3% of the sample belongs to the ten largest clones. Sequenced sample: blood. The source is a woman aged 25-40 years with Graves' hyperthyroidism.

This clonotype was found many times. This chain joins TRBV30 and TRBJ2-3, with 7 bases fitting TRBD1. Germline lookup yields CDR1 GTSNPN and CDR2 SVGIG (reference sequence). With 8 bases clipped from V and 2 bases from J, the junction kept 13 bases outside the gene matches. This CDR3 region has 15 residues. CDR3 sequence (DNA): TGTGCCCGATCGACAGGGATTGGAACCACAGATACGCAGTATTTT. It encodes CARSTGIGTTDTQYF.

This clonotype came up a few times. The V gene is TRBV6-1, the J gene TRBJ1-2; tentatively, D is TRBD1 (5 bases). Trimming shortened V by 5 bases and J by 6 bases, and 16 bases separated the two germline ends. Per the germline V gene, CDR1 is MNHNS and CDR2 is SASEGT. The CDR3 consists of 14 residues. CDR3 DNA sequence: TGTGCCAGCAGTAGACCATTCGAGGGGAATGGCTACACCTTC. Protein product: CASSRPFEGNGYTF.

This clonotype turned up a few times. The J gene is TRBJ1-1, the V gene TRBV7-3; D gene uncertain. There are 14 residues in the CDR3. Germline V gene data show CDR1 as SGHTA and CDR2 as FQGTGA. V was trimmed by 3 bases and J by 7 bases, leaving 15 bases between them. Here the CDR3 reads CASSFIRVGGEAFF. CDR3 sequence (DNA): TGTGCCAGCAGCTTTATTAGGGTCGGCGGTGAAGCTTTCTTT.

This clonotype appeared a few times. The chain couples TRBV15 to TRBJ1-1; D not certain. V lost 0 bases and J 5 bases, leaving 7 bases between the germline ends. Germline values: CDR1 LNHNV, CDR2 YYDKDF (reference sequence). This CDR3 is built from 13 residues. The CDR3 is CATSRDGGTEAFF. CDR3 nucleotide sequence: TGTGCCACCAGCAGAGACGGAGGTACTGAAGCTTTCTTT.

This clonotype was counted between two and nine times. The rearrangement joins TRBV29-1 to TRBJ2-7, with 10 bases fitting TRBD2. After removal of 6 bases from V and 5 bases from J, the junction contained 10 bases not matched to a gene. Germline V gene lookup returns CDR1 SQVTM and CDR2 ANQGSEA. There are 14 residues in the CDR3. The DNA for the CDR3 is TGCAGCGTCGCCCCCTCGGGACTAGCGAACGAGCAGTACTTC. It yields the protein CSVAPSGLANEQYF.

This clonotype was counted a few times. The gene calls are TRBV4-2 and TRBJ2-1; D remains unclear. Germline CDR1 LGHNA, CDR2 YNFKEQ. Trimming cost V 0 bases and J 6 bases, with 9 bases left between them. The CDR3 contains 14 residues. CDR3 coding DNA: TGTGCCAGCAGCCAAGAACGATTGATCAATGAGCAGTTCTTC. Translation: CASSQERLINEQFF.

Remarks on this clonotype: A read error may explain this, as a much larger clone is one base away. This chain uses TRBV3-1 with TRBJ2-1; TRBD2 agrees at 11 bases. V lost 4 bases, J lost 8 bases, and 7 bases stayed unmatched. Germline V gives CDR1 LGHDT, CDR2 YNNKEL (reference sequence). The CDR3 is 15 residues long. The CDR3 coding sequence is TGTGCCAGCAGCCTAGTCGCTAGCGGGAGGTATGAGCAGTTCTTC. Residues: CASSLVASGRYEQFF.

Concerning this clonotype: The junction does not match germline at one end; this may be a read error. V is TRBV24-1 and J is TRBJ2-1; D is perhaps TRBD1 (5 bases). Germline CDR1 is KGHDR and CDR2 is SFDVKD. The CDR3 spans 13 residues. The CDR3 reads CATSDFQDNEQLF. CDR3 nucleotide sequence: TGTGCCACCAGTGATTTCCAGGACAATGAGCAGCTCTTC.